This TCR beta chain is drawn from a study of blood T cell repertoires in COVID-19. Generated by immunoSEQ multiplex PCR, the TCRdb table keeps only in-frame clones and is missing some. This table holds under 300,000 clones, 80% to 90% found once. This receptor was identified in a woman aged 45 to 65 who had recovered from COVID-19. Sample: PBMCs or T cells enriched from blood (not recorded which).

This CDR3 reads CASSLFTRLYNEQFF. The CDR3, as DNA: TGTGCCAGCAGTTTATTTACCAGGCTCTACAATGAGCAGTTCTTC. The V call is TRBV27, the J call TRBJ2-1; unclear D gene. Germline assignment: CDR1 MNHEY and CDR2 SMNVEV (reference sequence). Between the trimmed V and J ends, which lost 1 base and 3 bases, there was a span of 10 bases. The CDR3 is made up of 15 amino acids.